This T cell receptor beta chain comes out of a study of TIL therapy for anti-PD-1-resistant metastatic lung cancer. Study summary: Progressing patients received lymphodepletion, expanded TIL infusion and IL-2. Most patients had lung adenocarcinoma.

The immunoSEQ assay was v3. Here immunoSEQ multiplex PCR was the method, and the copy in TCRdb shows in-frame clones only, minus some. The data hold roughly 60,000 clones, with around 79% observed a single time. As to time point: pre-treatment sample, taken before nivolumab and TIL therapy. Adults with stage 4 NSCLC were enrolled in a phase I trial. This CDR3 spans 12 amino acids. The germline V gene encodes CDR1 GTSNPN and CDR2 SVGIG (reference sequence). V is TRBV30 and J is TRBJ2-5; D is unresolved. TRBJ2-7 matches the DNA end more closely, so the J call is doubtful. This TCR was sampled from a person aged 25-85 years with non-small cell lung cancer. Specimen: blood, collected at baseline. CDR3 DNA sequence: TGTGCCTGGAGTAGGCTCTCCTACGAGCAGTACTTC. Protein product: CAWSRLSYEQYF.